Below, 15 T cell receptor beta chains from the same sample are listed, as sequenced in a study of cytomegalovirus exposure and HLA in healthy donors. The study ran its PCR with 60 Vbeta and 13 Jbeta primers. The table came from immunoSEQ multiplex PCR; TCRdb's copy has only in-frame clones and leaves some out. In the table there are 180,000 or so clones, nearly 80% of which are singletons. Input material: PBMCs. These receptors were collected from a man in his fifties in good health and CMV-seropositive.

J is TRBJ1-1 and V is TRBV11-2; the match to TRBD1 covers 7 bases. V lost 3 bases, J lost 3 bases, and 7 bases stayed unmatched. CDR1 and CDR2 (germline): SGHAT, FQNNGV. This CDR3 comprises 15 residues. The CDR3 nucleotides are TGTGCCAGCAGCTTTCCGACAGGGAAGTACACTGAAGCTTTCTTT. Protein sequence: CASSFPTGKYTEAFF.

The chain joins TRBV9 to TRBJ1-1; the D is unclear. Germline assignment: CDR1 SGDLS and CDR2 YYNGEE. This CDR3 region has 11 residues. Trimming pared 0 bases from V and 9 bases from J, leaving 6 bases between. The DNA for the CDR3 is TGTGCCAGCAGCGTAGCGACACAAGCTTTCTTT. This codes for CASSVATQAFF.

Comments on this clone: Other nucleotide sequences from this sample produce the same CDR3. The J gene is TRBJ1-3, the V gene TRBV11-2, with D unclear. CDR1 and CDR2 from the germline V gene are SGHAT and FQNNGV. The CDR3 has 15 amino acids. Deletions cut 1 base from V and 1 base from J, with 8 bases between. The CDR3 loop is CASSLVGLSGNTIYF. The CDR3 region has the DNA TGTGCCAGCAGCTTAGTGGGCCTTTCTGGAAACACCATATATTTT.

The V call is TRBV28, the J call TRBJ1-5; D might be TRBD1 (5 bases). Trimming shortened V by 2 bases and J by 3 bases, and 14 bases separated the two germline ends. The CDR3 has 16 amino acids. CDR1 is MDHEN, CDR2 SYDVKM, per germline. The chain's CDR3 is CASSLLPGGINQPQHF. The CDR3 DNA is TGTGCCAGCAGTTTACTCCCGGGGGGGATCAATCAGCCCCAGCATTTT.

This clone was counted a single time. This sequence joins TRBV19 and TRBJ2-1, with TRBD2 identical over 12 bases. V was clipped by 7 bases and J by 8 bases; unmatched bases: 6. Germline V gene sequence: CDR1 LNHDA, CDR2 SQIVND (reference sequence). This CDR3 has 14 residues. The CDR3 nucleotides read TGTGCCAGTAAACGGCTAGCGGGGGGGGATGAGCAGTTCTTC. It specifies CASKRLAGGDEQFF.

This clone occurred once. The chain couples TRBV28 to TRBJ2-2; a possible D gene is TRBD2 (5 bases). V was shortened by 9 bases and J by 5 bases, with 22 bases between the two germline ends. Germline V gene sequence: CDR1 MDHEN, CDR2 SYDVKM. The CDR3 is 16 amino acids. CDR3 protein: CASRALRTGGTGELFF. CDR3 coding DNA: TGTGCCAGTAGGGCCCTAAGGACGGGCGGGACCGGGGAGCTGTTTTTT.

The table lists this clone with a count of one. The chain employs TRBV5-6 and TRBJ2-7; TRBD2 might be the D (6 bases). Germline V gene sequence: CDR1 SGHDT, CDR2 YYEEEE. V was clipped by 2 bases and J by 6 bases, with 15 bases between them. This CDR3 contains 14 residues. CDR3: CASSFLGGVAEQYF. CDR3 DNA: TGTGCCAGCAGCTTTCTCGGAGGGGTCGCCGAGCAGTACTTC.

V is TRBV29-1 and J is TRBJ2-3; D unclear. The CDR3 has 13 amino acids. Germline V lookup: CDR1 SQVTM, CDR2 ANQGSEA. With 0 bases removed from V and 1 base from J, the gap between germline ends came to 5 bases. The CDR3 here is CSVEDSGTDTQYF. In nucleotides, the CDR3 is TGCAGCGTTGAAGATTCAGGCACAGATACGCAGTATTTT.

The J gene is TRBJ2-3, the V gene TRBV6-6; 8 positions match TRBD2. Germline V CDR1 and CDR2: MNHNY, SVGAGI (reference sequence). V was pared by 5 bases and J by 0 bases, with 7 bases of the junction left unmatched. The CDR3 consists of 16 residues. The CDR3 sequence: CASSPGGLSSTDTQYF. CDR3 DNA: TGTGCCAGCAGTCCGGGGGGGCTGTCTAGCACAGATACGCAGTATTTT.

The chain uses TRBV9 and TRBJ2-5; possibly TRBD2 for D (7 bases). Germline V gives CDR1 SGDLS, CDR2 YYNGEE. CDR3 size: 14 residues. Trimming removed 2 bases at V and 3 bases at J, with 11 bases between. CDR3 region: CASSVAGAEETQYF. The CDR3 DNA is TGTGCCAGCAGCGTGGCGGGGGCGGAAGAGACCCAGTACTTC.

CDR3 sequence: CASSPRDRGWSQPQHF. DNA of the CDR3: TGTGCCAGCAGTCCCCGGGACAGGGGATGGAGTCAGCCCCAGCATTTT. This chain connects TRBV28 to TRBJ1-5, with TRBD1 matching 10 bases. CDR1 MDHEN and CDR2 SYDVKM come from the germline V gene. V shed 5 bases and J 6 bases; nucleotides not matched to a gene: 10. The CDR3 runs 16 residues.

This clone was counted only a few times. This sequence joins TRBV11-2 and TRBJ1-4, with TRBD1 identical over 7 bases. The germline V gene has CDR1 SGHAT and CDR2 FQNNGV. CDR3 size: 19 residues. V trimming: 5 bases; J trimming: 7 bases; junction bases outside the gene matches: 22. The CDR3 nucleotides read TGTGCCAGCAGCCCCCGAACCCCCCGTCACAGGGGATGGGCTGAAAAACTGTTTTTT. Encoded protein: CASSPRTPRHRGWAEKLFF.

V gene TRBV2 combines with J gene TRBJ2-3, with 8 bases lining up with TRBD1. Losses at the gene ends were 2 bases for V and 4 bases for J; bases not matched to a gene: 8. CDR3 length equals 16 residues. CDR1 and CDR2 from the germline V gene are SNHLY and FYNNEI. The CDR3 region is CASSEKTGAWADTQYF. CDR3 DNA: TGTGCCAGCAGTGAAAAGACAGGGGCGTGGGCAGATACGCAGTATTTT.

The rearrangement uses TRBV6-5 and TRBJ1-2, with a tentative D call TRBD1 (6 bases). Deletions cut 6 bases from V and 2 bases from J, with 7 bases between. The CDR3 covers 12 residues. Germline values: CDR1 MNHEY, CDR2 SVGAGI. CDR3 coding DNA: TGTGCCAGCAGCCAGGGGAACTATGGCTACACCTTC. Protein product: CASSQGNYGYTF.

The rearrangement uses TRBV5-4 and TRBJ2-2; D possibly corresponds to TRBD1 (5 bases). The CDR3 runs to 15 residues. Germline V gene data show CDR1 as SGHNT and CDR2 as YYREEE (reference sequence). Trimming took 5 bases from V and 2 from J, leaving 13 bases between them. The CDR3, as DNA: TGTGCCAGCAGTTCCGACAGACAAAACACCGGGGAGCTGTTTTTT. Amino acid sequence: CASSSDRQNTGELFF.